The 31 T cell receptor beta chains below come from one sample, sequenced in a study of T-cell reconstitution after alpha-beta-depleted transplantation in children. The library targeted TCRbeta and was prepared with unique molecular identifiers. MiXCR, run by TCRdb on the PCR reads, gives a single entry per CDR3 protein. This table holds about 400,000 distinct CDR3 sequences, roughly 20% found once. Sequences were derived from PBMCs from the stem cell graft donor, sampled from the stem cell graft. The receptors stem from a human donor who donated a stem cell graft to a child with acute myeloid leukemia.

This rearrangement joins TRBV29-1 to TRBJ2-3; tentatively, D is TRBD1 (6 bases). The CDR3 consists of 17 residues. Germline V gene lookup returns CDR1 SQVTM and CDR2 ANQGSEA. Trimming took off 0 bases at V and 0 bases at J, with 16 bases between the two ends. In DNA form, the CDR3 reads TGCAGCGTTGAAGACCCAGAAACAGGGAAAAGCACAGATACGCAGTATTTT. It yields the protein CSVEDPETGKSTDTQYF.

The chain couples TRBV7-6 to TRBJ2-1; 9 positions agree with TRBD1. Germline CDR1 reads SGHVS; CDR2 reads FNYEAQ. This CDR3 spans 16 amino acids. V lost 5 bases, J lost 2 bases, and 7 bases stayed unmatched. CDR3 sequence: CASSQRQGDAYNEQFF. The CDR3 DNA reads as TGTGCCAGCAGCCAGAGACAGGGGGATGCCTACAATGAGCAGTTCTTC.

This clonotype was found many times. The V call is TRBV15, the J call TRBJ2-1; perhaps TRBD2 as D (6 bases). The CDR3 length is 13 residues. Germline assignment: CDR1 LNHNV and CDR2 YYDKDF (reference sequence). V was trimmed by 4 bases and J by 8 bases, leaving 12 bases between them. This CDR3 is CATSIGTRDEQFF. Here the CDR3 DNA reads TGTGCCACCAGCATAGGGACTCGTGATGAGCAGTTCTTC.

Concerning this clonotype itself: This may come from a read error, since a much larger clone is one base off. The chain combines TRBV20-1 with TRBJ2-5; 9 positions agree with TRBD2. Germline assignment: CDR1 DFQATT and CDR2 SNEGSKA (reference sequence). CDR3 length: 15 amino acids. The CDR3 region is CCARVPGLAPETQYF. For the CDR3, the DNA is TGCTGTGCTAGAGTACCGGGACTAGCACCCGAGACCCAGTACTTC.

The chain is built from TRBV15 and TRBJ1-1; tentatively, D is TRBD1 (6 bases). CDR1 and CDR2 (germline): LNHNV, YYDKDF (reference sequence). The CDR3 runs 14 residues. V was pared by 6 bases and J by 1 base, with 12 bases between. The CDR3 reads CATRQGISNTEAFF. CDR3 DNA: TGTGCCACCAGACAGGGTATCTCGAACACTGAAGCTTTCTTT.

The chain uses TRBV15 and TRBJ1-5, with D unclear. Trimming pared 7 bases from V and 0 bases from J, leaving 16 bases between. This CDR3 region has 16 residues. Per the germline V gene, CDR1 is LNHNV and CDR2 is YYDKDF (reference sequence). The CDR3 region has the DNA TGTGCCACCACCCCTCTTGAGGGTTATAGCAATCAGCCCCAGCATTTT. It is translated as CATTPLEGYSNQPQHF.

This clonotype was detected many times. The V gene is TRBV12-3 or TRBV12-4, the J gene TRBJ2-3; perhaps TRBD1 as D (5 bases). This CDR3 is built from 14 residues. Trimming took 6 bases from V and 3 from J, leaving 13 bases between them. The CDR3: CASRIRDLTDTQYF. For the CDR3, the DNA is TGTGCCAGCAGAATCAGGGATTTGACAGATACGCAGTATTTT.

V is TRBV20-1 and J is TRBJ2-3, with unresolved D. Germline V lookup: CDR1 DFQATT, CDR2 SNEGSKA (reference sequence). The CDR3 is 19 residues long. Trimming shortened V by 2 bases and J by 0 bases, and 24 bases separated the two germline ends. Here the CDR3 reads CSARRSLLESTSSTDTQYF. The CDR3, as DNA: TGCAGTGCTAGAAGGAGTTTGCTAGAATCGACCTCTAGCACAGATACGCAGTATTTT.

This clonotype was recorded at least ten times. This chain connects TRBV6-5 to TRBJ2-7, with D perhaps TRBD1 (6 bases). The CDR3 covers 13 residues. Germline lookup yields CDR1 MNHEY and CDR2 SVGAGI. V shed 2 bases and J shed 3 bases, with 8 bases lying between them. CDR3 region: CASSYRGNYEQYF. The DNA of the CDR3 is TGTGCCAGCAGTTACAGGGGGAACTACGAGCAGTACTTC.

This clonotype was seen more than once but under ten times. CDR3 sequence reads: CASRPMRSSGDPGEQYF. The CDR3 coding sequence is TGCGCCAGCAGACCGATGCGGAGTAGCGGGGATCCGGGCGAGCAGTACTTC. This chain links TRBV5-1 with TRBJ2-7, with 8 bases fitting TRBD2. The CDR3 has 17 residues. Germline V gives CDR1 SGHRS, CDR2 YFSETQ. J was trimmed by 6 bases and V by 5 bases; bases with no gene match: 19.

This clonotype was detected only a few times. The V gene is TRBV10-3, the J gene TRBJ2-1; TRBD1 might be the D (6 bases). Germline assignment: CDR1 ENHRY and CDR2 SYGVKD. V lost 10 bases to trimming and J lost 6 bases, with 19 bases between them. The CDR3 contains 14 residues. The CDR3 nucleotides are TGTGCCACCACGGGGACACATACGGGCAATGAGCAGTTCTTC. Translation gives CATTGTHTGNEQFF.

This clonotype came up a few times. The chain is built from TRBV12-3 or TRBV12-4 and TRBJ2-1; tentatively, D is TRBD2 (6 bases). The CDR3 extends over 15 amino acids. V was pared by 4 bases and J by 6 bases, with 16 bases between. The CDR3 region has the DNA TGTGCCAGCAGTTGCTGCGGGAAACTAAGCAATGAGCAGTTCTTC. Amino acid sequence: CASSCCGKLSNEQFF.

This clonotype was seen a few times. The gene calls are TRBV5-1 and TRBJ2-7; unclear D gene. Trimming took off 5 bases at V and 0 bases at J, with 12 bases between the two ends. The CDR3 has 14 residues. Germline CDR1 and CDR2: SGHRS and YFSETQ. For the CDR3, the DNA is TGCGCCAGCAGGGAAGGCGGAACCTCCTACGAGCAGTACTTC. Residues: CASREGGTSYEQYF.

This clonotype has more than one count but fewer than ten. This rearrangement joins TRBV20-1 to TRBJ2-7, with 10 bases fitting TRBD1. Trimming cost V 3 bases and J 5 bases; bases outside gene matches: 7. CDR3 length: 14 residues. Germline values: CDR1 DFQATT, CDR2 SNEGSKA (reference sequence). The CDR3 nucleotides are TGCAGTGCTAGCCGCGGGACAGGGGTCAACGAGCAGTACTTC. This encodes CSASRGTGVNEQYF.

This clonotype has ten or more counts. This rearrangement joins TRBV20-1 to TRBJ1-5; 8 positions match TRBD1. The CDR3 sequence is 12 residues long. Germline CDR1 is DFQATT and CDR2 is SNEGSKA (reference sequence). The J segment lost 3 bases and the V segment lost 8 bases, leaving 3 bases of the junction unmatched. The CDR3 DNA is TGCAGTCCAGGGGGCCACAATCAGCCCCAGCATTTT. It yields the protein CSPGGHNQPQHF.

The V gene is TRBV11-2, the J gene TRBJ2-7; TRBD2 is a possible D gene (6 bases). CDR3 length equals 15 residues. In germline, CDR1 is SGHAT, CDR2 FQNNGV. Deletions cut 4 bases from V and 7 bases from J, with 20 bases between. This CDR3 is CASSSLNGSLLEQYF. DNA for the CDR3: TGTGCCAGCAGCTCCCTAAACGGGAGCCTGTTAGAGCAGTACTTC.

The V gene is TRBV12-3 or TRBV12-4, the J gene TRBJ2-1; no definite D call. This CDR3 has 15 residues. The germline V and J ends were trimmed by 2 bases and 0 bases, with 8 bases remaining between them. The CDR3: CASSLPGLSYNEQFF. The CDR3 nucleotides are TGTGCCAGCAGTTTACCTGGGCTCTCCTACAATGAGCAGTTCTTC.

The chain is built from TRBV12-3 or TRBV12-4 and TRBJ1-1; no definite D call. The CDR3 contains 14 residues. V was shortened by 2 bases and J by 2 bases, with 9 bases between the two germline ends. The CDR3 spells CASSLSYVNTEAFF. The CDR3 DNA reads TGTGCCAGCAGTTTATCGTACGTAAACACTGAAGCTTTCTTT.

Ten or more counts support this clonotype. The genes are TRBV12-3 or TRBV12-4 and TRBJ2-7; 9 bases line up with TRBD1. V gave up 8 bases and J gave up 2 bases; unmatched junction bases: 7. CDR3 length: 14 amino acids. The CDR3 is CASRPGQGAYEQYF. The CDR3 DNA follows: TGTGCCAGCCGTCCGGGACAGGGCGCCTACGAGCAGTACTTC.

CDR3 sequence (DNA): TGTGCCAGCAGTCCACCATGGGGGCATAAAGATACGCAGTATTTT. It is translated as CASSPPWGHKDTQYF. The V and J genes are TRBV28 and TRBJ2-3; a possible D gene is TRBD1 (6 bases). This CDR3 spans 15 amino acids. V was shortened by 5 bases and J by 5 bases, with 17 bases between the two germline ends. The germline V gene encodes CDR1 MDHEN and CDR2 SYDVKM.

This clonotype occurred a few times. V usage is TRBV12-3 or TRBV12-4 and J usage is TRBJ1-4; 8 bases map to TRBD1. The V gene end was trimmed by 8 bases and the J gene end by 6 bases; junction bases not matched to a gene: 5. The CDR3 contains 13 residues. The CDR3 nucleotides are TGTGCCAGCCTGGACAGGGTGTATGAAAAACTGTTTTTT. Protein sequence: CASLDRVYEKLFF.

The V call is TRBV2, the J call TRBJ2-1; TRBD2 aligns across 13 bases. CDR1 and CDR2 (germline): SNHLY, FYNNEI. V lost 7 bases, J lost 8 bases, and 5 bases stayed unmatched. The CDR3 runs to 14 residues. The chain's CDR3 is CASNLGLAGYEQFF. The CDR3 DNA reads TGTGCCAGCAATTTGGGACTAGCGGGATATGAGCAGTTCTTC.

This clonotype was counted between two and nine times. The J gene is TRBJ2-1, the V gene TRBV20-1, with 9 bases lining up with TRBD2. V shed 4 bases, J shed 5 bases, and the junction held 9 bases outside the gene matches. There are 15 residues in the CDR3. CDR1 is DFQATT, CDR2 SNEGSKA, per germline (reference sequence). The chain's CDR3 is CSATKSRTSDNEQFF. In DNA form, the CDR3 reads TGCAGTGCTACCAAAAGCAGGACTAGCGACAATGAGCAGTTCTTC.

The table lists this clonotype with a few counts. DNA of the CDR3: TGTGCCAGCAGCTTAGAGTCTAGCGGGAAGAAGCTGTTTTTT. It translates to CASSLESSGKKLFF. The chain is built from TRBV7-2 and TRBJ2-2, with 9 bases that match TRBD2. This CDR3 has 14 amino acids. V shed 1 base and J 12 bases; nucleotides not matched to a gene: 6. CDR1 SGHTA and CDR2 FQGNSA come from the germline V gene.

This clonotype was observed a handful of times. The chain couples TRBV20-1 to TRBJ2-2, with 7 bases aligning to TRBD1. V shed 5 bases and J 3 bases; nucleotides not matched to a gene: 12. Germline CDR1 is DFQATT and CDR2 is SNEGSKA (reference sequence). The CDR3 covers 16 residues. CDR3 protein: CSAVQQGWADTGELFF. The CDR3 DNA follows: TGCAGTGCTGTTCAACAGGGGTGGGCGGACACCGGGGAGCTGTTTTTT.

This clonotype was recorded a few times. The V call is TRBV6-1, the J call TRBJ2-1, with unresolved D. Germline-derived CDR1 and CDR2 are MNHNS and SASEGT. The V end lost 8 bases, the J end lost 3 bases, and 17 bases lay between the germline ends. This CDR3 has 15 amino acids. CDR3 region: CASSEALKNYNEQFF. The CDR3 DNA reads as TGTGCCAGCTCTGAAGCCCTAAAGAACTACAATGAGCAGTTCTTC.

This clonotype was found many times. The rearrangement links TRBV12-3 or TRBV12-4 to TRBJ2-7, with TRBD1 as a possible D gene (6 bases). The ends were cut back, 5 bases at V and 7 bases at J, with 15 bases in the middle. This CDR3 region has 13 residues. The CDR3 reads CASSGGYPREQYF. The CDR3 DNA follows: TGTGCCAGCAGTGGGGGCTATCCTCGGGAGCAGTACTTC.

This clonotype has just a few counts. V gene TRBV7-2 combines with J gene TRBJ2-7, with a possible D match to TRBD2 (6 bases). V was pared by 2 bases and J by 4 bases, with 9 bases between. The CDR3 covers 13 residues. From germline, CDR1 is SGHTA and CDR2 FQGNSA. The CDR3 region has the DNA TGTGCCAGCAGCTTATGGGGGGTATACGAGCAGTACTTC. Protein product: CASSLWGVYEQYF.

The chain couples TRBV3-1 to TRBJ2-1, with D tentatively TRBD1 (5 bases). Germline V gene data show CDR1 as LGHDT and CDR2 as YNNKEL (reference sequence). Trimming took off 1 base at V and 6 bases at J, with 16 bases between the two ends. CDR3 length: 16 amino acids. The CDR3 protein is CASSQGPGFDFNEQFF. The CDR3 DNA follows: TGTGCCAGCAGCCAAGGACCAGGGTTCGATTTCAATGAGCAGTTCTTC.

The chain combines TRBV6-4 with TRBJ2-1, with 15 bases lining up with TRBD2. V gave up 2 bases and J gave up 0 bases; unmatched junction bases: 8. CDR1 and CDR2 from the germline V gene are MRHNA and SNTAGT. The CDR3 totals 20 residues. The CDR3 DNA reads TGTGCCAGCAGTGACACCGCTGGACTAGCGGGAGGGAGCTCCTACAATGAGCAGTTCTTC. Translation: CASSDTAGLAGGSSYNEQFF.

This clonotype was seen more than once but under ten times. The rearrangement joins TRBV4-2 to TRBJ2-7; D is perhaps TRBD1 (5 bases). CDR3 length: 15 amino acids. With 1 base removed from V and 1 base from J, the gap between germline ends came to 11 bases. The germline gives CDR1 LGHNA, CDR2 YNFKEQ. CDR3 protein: CASSQGRGNSYEQYF. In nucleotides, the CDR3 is TGTGCCAGCAGCCAAGGTAGGGGCAATTCCTACGAGCAGTACTTC.